These T cell receptor beta chains were read from a single sample in a study of T cells after yellow fever vaccination. TCRdb called the 5' RACE reads again in MiXCR, with one record for every CDR3 protein. The sample carries a few hundred thousand distinct CDR3 sequences, around 9.3% recorded once. Sequenced material: CD4+ T cells sorted from PBMCs, taken 5 days after the yellow fever booster vaccination. All receptors come from a man between 18 and 35 years old who received the YFV17D yellow fever vaccine. CDR3s include the opening cysteine and the closing phenylalanine or tryptophan. The order of the fields is V gene, clone size, J gene, D gene, CDR3 DNA, CDR3 protein. The D gene is left open where the match is weak. Expanded clones get a size class; other rows say once, few or many, or leave the size out.

V: TRBV6-5; size: many; J: TRBJ1-1; D: NA; DNA: TGTGCCAGCAGTTACTCCTCGGCCCGGGGGACCACTGAAGCTTTCTTT; CDR3: CASSYSSARGTTEAFF
V: TRBV20-1; size: NA; J: TRBJ2-3; D: TRBD2; DNA: TGCAGTGCTGTGACTAGCGTTACAGATACGCAGTATTTT; CDR3: CSAVTSVTDTQYF
V: TRBV6-6; size: NA; J: TRBJ1-6; D: NA; DNA: TGTGCCAGCATTTATGGGAGGGGGGTACGGAATTCACCCCTCCACTTT; CDR3: CASIYGRGVRNSPLHF
V: TRBV6-5; size: few; J: TRBJ2-1; D: NA; DNA: TGTGCCAGCAGTTCCTTAGCGGCGAGCTCCTACAATGAGCAGTTCTTC; CDR3: CASSSLAASSYNEQFF
V: TRBV7-2; size: few; J: TRBJ2-3; D: NA; DNA: TGTGCCAGCAGCACAAATAGCGGACCCACAGATACGCAGTATTTT; CDR3: CASSTNSGPTDTQYF
V: TRBV20-1; size: NA; J: TRBJ2-6; D: NA; DNA: TGCAGTGCTAGCCGCGGAACCACTCCGAACGTCCTGACTTTC; CDR3: CSASRGTTPNVLTF
V: TRBV6-6; size: few; J: TRBJ2-1; D: NA; DNA: TGTGCCAGCAGAAAGCTGTGGTCCAATGAGCAGTTCTTC; CDR3: CASRKLWSNEQFF
V: TRBV4-3; size: few; J: TRBJ2-1; D: NA; DNA: TGCGCCAGCAGCCAAGAAACCCGGCAGGGTGGTTACAATGAGCAGTTCTTC; CDR3: CASSQETRQGGYNEQFF
V: TRBV5-1; size: NA; J: TRBJ2-6; D: NA; DNA: TGCGCCAGTACAAGGCAGGGGCAAGGGGCCAACGTCCTGACTTTC; CDR3: CASTRQGQGANVLTF
V: TRBV29-1; size: NA; J: TRBJ1-1; D: NA; DNA: TGCAGCGTTGCCTGGGCCAAGAACACTGAAGCTTTCTTT; CDR3: CSVAWAKNTEAFF
V: TRBV5-4; size: few; J: TRBJ1-5; D: TRBD1; DNA: TGTGCCAGCAGCTTGGGGGGGACAGCCAATCAGCCCCAGCATTTT; CDR3: CASSLGGTANQPQHF
V: TRBV9; size: NA; J: TRBJ2-1; D: TRBD2; DNA: TGTGCCAGCAGCGAAGCGGGGGGGCTTGATGAGCAGTTCTTC; CDR3: CASSEAGGLDEQFF
V: TRBV6-2/TRBV6-3; size: many; J: TRBJ1-1; D: NA; DNA: TGTGCCAGCAGTTACTACACCCGACGGGTGAACACTGAAGCTTTCTTT; CDR3: CASSYYTRRVNTEAFF
V: TRBV5-1; size: NA; J: TRBJ1-1; D: TRBD1; DNA: TGCGCCAGCAGCTTCGGGACAGGGCGTCAGTACACTGAAGCTTTCTTT; CDR3: CASSFGTGRQYTEAFF
V: TRBV6-6; size: NA; J: TRBJ2-5; D: TRBD2; DNA: TGTGCCAGCAGACTAAGCGGGGGGCTGCGGAAGACCCAGTACTTC; CDR3: CASRLSGGLRKTQYF
V: TRBV7-2; size: few; J: TRBJ1-1; D: TRBD1; DNA: TGTGCCAGCAGCGAGGATAGGGGACAGGGCAACACTGAAGCTTTCTTT; CDR3: CASSEDRGQGNTEAFF
V: TRBV6-5; size: few; J: TRBJ1-6; D: TRBD1; DNA: TGTGCCAGCAGTTACTCGACGCAGGGGGATTCACCCCTCCACTTT; CDR3: CASSYSTQGDSPLHF
V: TRBV29-1; size: NA; J: TRBJ1-6; D: NA; DNA: TGCAGCGTCCAAACAGGCCTCCACGGGGCCCTCCACTTT; CDR3: CSVQTGLHGALHF
V: TRBV12-3/TRBV12-4; size: NA; J: TRBJ2-7; D: TRBD2; DNA: TGTGCCAGCAGCATTAGCGGGGGGGCCCTCGAGCAGTACTTC; CDR3: CASSISGGALEQYF
V: TRBV2; size: few; J: TRBJ2-3; D: NA; DNA: TGTGCCAGTAGTGGGGATGCACAGATTGCTGATACGCAGTATTTT; CDR3: CASSGDAQIADTQYF
V: TRBV28; size: few; J: TRBJ2-3; D: TRBD1; DNA: TGTGCCAGCGGAGACAGGGATGGTGTAGATACGCAGTATTTT; CDR3: CASGDRDGVDTQYF
V: TRBV7-2; size: many; J: TRBJ2-7; D: TRBD2; DNA: TGTGCCAGCAGCTTACAGGGAGGGGACGAGCAGTACTTC; CDR3: CASSLQGGDEQYF
V: TRBV5-1; size: NA; J: TRBJ1-6; D: NA; DNA: TGCGCCAGCAGCTTGGCGGGCAGAGCCTATTCACCCCTCCACTTT; CDR3: CASSLAGRAYSPLHF
V: TRBV27; size: few; J: TRBJ1-1; D: NA; DNA: TGTGCCAGCAGTGCGAGGACAGATAACACTGAAGCTTTCTTT; CDR3: CASSARTDNTEAFF
V: TRBV5-1; size: many; J: TRBJ2-1; D: NA; DNA: TGCGCCAGCAGGTTACAGGGAACCTACAATGAGCAGTTCTTC; CDR3: CASRLQGTYNEQFF
V: TRBV29-1; size: few; J: TRBJ1-1; D: NA; DNA: TGCAGCGCCGCCGGCCGTAACATGAACACTGAAGCTTTCTTT; CDR3: CSAAGRNMNTEAFF
V: TRBV10-3; size: few; J: TRBJ2-1; D: NA; DNA: TGTGCCATCAGTGAGAGGTTTGGGGAGCAGTTCTTC; CDR3: CAISERFGEQFF
V: TRBV14; size: NA; J: TRBJ2-1; D: NA; DNA: TGTGCCAGCAGCCAAGTCTATGGAAATGAGCAGTTCTTC; CDR3: CASSQVYGNEQFF
V: TRBV5-1; size: NA; J: TRBJ1-1; D: NA; DNA: TGCGCCAGCACTCAGGGAAGGTATGACGCCACTGAAGCTTTCTTT; CDR3: CASTQGRYDATEAFF
V: TRBV7-2; size: few; J: TRBJ1-2; D: TRBD1; DNA: TGTGCCAGCAGCCCGCCCACAGGGGGCGAAGTACCTGGCTACACCTTC; CDR3: CASSPPTGGEVPGYTF
V: TRBV6-1; size: NA; J: TRBJ1-6; D: TRBD1; DNA: TGTGCCAGCAGTGGACAGGGGTGGGTCGGTAATTCACCCCTCCACTTT; CDR3: CASSGQGWVGNSPLHF
V: TRBV30; size: NA; J: TRBJ2-3; D: NA; DNA: TGTGCCTGGAGTGTTGGGGGGTCAGATACGCAGTATTTT; CDR3: CAWSVGGSDTQYF
V: TRBV2; size: NA; J: TRBJ2-7; D: TRBD2; DNA: TGTGCCAGGGGGGGACTAGCGGGCTCCTACGAGCAGTACTTC; CDR3: CARGGLAGSYEQYF
V: TRBV14; size: few; J: TRBJ1-1; D: NA; DNA: TGTGCCAGCAGCCGGGCGTCTTCTGCTGAAGCTTTCTTT; CDR3: CASSRASSAEAFF
V: TRBV30; size: many; J: TRBJ1-1; D: TRBD1; DNA: TGTGCCTGGAGTCCGAGACAGGGTCTCACTGAAGCTTTCTTT; CDR3: CAWSPRQGLTEAFF
V: TRBV5-1; size: many; J: TRBJ2-2; D: TRBD1; DNA: TGCGCCAGCGTCGCCGGGACAGCGAACACCGGGGAGCTGTTTTTT; CDR3: CASVAGTANTGELFF
V: TRBV11-2; size: NA; J: TRBJ1-4; D: NA; DNA: TGTGCCAGCAGCACCGGAGGAAGAGAAAAACTGTTTTTT; CDR3: CASSTGGREKLFF
V: TRBV6-6; size: few; J: TRBJ2-7; D: NA; DNA: TGTGCCAGCAGTTACTTTAGCGGATCCTACGAGCAGTACTTC; CDR3: CASSYFSGSYEQYF
V: TRBV4-3; size: few; J: TRBJ1-3; D: NA; DNA: TGCGCCAGCAGCCAAGATGGAGGCGGGAGCTCTGGAAACACCATATATTTT; CDR3: CASSQDGGGSSGNTIYF
V: TRBV6-2/TRBV6-3; size: NA; J: TRBJ1-6; D: NA; DNA: TGTGCCAGCCGGAACAGGATCTATAATTCACCCCTCCACTTT; CDR3: CASRNRIYNSPLHF
V: TRBV23-1; size: few; J: TRBJ1-1; D: TRBD1; DNA: TGCGCCAGCAGCCCTGGGGAGGAACAGGGGATAAGAGGGAGCACTGAAGCTTTCTTT; CDR3: CASSPGEEQGIRGSTEAFF
V: TRBV5-1; size: medium-sized; J: TRBJ2-3; D: NA; DNA: TGCGCCAGCAGCCCTCGATCTGGGTGGAGGCTTATCACAGATACGCAGTATTTT; CDR3: CASSPRSGWRLITDTQYF
V: TRBV18; size: NA; J: TRBJ2-7; D: TRBD1; DNA: TGTGCCAGCTCACCACCCTCAGGGGGAAACTACGAGCAGTACTTC; CDR3: CASSPPSGGNYEQYF
V: TRBV6-5; size: few; J: TRBJ1-1; D: NA; DNA: TGTGCCAGCAGTTATTCCGGGCGCGGGGGGACTGAAGCTTTCTTT; CDR3: CASSYSGRGGTEAFF
V: TRBV4-3; size: few; J: TRBJ2-2; D: NA; DNA: TGCGCCAGCAGCCAAGAGGGGAGCCAGGCGTCTATCGGGGAGCTGTTTTTT; CDR3: CASSQEGSQASIGELFF
V: TRBV20-1; size: NA; J: TRBJ1-2; D: NA; DNA: TGCAGTGCTCACCGGCCAGGGGCCGGCTATGGCTACACCTTC; CDR3: CSAHRPGAGYGYTF
V: TRBV12-3/TRBV12-4; size: few; J: TRBJ2-7; D: NA; DNA: TGTGCCAGCAGTTTCCCCGGGGCCTACGAGCAGTACTTC; CDR3: CASSFPGAYEQYF
V: TRBV6-6; size: few; J: TRBJ2-3; D: TRBD2; DNA: TGTGCCAGCAGTGGGACTAGCGGGGGGGCCGGAGATACGCAGTATTTT; CDR3: CASSGTSGGAGDTQYF
V: TRBV5-1; size: many; J: TRBJ1-1; D: NA; DNA: TGCGCCAGCAGCAGGGACGTGAACACTGAAGCTTTCTTT; CDR3: CASSRDVNTEAFF
V: TRBV6-2/TRBV6-3; size: many; J: TRBJ2-7; D: NA; DNA: TGTGCCAGCAGTTACTCAAACGAGCAGTACTTC; CDR3: CASSYSNEQYF
V: TRBV18; size: NA; J: TRBJ1-5; D: NA; DNA: TGTGCCAGCTCACCTACCGGGGGCGCGGAGCAGCCCCAGCATTTT; CDR3: CASSPTGGAEQPQHF
V: TRBV5-1; size: few; J: TRBJ2-1; D: NA; DNA: TGCGCCAGCAGCTTTACCGGGACGGACACAAATGAGCAGTTCTTC; CDR3: CASSFTGTDTNEQFF
V: TRBV25-1; size: few; J: TRBJ2-3; D: TRBD2; DNA: TGTGCCAGCAGTGAATTCGGGGGGTTCACAGATACGCAGTATTTT; CDR3: CASSEFGGFTDTQYF